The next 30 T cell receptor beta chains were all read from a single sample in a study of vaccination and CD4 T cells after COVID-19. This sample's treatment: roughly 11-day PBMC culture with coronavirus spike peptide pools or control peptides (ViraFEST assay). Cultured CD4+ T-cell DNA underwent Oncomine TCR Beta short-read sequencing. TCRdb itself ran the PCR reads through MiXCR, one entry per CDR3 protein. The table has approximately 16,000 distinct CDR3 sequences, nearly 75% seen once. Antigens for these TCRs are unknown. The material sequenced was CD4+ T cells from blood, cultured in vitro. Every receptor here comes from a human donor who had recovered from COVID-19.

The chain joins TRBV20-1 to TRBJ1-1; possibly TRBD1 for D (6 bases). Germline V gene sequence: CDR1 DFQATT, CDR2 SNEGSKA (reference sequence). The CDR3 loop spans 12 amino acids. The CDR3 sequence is CAPGEGWPEAFF. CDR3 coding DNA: TGCGCTCCAGGGGAAGGATGGCCTGAAGCTTTCTTT.

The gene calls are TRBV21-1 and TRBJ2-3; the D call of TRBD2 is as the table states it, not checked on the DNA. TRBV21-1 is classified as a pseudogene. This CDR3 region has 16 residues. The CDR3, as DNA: TGTGCCAGCAGCAAAGGTAGCGGGCATGGCACAGATACGCAGTATTTT. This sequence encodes CASSKGSGHGTDTQYF.

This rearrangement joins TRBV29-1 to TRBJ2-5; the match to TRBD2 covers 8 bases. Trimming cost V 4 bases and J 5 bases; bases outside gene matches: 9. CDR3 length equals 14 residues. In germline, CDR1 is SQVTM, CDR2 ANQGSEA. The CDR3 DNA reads TGCAGCGTTGTTGGAGCGGGAGCCTGGGAGACCCAGTACTTC. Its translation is CSVVGAGAWETQYF.

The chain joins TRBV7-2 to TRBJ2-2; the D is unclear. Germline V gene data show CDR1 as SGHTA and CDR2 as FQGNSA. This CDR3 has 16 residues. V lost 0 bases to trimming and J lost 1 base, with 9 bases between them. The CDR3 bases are TGTGCCAGCAGCTTAGCGTCGGAACTGAACACCGGGGAGCTGTTTTTT. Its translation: CASSLASELNTGELFF.

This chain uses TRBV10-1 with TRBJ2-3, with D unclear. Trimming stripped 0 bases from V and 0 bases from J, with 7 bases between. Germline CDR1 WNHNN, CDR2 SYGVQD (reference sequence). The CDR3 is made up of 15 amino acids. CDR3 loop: CASSESAISTDTQYF. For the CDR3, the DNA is TGCGCCAGCAGTGAGTCGGCCATCAGCACAGATACGCAGTATTTT.

CDR3 loop: CSPTGIRITYEQYF. CDR3 nucleotide sequence: TGCAGCCCAACCGGGATTCGCATAACTTACGAGCAGTACTTC. This sequence joins TRBV20-1 and TRBJ2-7; possible D gene TRBD2, 5 bases. From germline, CDR1 is DFQATT and CDR2 SNEGSKA (reference sequence). This CDR3 is 14 amino acids long.

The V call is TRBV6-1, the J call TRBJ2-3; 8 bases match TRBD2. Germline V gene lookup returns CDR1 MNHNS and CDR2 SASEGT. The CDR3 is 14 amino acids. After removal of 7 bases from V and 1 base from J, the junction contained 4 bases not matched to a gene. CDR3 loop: CASNLAGRTDTQYF. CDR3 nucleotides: TGTGCCAGCAATCTAGCGGGCCGCACAGATACGCAGTATTTT.

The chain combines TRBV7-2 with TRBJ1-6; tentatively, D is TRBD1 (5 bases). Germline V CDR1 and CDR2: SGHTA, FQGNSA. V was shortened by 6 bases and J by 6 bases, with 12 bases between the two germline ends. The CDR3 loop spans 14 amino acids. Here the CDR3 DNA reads TGTGCCAGCAGGGGGGGGGTGGGTAATTCACCCCTCCACTTT. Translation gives CASRGGVGNSPLHF.

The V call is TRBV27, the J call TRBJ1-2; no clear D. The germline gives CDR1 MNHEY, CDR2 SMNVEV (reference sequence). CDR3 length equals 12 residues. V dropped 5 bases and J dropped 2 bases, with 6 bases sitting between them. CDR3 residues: CASSEKNYGYTF. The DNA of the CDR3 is TGTGCCAGCAGTGAGAAGAACTATGGCTACACCTTC.

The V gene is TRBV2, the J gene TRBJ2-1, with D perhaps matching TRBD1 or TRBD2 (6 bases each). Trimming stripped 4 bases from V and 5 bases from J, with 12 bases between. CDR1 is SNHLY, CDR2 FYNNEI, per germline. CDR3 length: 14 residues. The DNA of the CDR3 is TGTGCCAGCAGTGTACAGGGAGGAAACAATGAGCAGTTCTTC. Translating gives CASSVQGGNNEQFF.

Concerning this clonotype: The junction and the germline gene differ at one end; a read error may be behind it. The DNA of the CDR3 is TGTGCCAGTAGTATAGATAGTCCGGCCGGGGAGTTGTTTTTT. Its protein is CASSIDSPAGELFF. The chain joins TRBV19 to TRBJ2-2; weak D call: TRBD2 (5 bases). CDR1 is LNHDA and CDR2 is SQIVND in the germline V gene (reference sequence). The CDR3 contains 14 residues.

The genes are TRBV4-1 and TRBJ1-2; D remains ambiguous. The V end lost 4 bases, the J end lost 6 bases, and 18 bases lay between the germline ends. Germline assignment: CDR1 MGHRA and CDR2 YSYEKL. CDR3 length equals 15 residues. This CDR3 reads CASSPAQEGRNGYTF. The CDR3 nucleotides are TGCGCCAGCAGCCCGGCCCAGGAGGGAAGGAATGGCTACACCTTC.

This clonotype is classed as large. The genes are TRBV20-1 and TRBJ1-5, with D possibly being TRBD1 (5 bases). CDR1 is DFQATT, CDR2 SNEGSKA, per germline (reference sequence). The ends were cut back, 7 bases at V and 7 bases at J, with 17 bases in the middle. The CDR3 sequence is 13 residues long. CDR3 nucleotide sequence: TGCAGTGGGGTGAGGCAGGGCCGCCAGCCCCAGCATTTT. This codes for CSGVRQGRQPQHF.

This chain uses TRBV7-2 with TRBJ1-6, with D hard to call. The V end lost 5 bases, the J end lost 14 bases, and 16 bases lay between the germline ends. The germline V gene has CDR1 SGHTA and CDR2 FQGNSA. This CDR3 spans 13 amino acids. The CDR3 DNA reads TGTGCCAGCAGCCCCGGGCCCGGCCGGGCCCTCCACTTT. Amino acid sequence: CASSPGPGRALHF. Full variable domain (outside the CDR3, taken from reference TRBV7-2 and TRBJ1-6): GAGVSQSPSNKVTEKGKDVELRCDPISGHTALYWYRQSLGQGLEFLIYFQGNSAPDKSGLPSDRFSAERTGGSVSTLTIQRTQQEDSAVYLCASSPGPGRALHFGNGTRLTVT.

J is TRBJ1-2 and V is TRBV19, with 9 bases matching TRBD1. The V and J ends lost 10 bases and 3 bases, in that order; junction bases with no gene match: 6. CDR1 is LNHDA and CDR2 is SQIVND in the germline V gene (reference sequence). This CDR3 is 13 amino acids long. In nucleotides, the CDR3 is TGTGCCATTTCCCGGGACAGGGACTATGGCTACACCTTC. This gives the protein CAISRDRDYGYTF.

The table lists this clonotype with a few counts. The CDR3 sequence is CASSTSPRSGNTIYF. The CDR3 DNA sequence: TGTGCCAGCAGTACCTCCCCACGCTCTGGAAACACCATATATTTT. The chain combines TRBV6-1 with TRBJ1-3; D ambiguous. This CDR3 is built from 15 residues. Germline lookup yields CDR1 MNHNS and CDR2 SASEGT. Trimming left V 5 bases short and J 0 bases short, with 11 bases between.

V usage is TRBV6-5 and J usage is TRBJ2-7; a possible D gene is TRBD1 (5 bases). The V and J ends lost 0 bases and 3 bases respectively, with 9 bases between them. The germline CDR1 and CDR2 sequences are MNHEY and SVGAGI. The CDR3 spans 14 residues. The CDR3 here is CASSYSGRGYEQYF. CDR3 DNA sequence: TGTGCCAGCAGTTACTCTGGTAGGGGCTACGAGCAGTACTTC.

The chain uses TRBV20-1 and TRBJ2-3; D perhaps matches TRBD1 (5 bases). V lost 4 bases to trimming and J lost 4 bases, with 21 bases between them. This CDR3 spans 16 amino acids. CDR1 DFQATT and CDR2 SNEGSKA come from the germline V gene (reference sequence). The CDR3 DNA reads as TGCAGTGCTAAAAATCCCAACGCAGGGCCCCCAGATACGCAGTATTTT. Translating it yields CSAKNPNAGPPDTQYF.

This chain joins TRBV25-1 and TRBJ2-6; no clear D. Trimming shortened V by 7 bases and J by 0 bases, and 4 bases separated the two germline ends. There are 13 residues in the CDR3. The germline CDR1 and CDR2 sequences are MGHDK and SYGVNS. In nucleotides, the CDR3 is TGTGCCAGCACCTTCTCTGGGGCCAACGTCCTGACTTTC. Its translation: CASTFSGANVLTF.

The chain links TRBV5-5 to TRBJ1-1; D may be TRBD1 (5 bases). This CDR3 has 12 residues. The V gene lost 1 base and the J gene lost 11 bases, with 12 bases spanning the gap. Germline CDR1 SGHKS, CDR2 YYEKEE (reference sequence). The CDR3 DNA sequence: TGTGCCAGCAGCTTGTTGGGTGGGGCGGCTTTCTTT. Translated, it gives CASSLLGGAAFF.

The CDR3 DNA is TGTGCCAGCAGTTATTACAGGGATCAGCCCCAGCATTTT. Residues: CASSYYRDQPQHF. The V call is TRBV6-5, the J call TRBJ1-5; D might be TRBD1 (6 bases). The CDR3 spans 13 residues. Per germline, CDR1 MNHEY and CDR2 SVGAGI. V lost 3 bases to trimming and J lost 5 bases, with 8 bases between them.

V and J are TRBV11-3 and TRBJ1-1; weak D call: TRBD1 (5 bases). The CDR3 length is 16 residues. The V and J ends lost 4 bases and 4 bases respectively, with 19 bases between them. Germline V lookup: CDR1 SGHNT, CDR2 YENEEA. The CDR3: CASSSHFLDGGTEAFF. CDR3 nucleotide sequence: TGTGCCAGCAGCTCTCATTTCTTGGACGGGGGCACTGAAGCTTTCTTT.

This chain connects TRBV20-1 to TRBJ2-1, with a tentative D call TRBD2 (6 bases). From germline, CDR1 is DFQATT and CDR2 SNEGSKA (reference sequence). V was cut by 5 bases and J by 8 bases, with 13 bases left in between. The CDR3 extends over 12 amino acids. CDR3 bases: TGCAGTGCTTGGCGGGATAGGGATGAGCAGTTCTTC. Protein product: CSAWRDRDEQFF.

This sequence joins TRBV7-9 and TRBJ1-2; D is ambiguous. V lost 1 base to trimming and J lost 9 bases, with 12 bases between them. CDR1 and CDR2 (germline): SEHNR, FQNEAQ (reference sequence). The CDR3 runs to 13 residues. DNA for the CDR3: TGTGCCAGCAGCTTAGTTTATAGGCCAAGCTACACCTTC. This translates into CASSLVYRPSYTF.

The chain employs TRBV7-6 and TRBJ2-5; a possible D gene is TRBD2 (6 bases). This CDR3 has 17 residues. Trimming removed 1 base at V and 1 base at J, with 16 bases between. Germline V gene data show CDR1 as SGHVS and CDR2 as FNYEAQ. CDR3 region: CASSLVGGGDGQETQYF. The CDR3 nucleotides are TGTGCCAGCAGCTTAGTAGGTGGAGGGGATGGCCAAGAGACCCAGTACTTC.

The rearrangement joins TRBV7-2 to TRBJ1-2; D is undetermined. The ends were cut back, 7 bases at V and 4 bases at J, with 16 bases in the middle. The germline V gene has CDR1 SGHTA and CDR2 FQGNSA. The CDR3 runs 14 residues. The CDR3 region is CASTTGLVVYGYTF. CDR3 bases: TGTGCCAGCACCACCGGACTGGTCGTCTATGGCTACACCTTC.

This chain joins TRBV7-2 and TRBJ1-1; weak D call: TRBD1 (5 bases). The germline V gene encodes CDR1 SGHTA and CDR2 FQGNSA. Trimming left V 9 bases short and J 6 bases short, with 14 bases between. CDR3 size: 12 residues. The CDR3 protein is CASITQVSEAFF. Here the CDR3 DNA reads TGTGCCAGTATCACACAGGTGTCTGAAGCTTTCTTT.

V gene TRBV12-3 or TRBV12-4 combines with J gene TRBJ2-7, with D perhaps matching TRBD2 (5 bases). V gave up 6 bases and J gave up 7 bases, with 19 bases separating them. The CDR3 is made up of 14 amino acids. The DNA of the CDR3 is TGTGCCAGCAGCACGACCACTAGTACGGGAGAGCAGTACTTC. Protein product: CASSTTTSTGEQYF.

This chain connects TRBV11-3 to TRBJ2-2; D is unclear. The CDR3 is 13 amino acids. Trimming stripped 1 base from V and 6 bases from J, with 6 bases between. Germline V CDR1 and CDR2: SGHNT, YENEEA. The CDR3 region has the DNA TGTGCCAGCAGCTTAGGGGTGGCCGGGGAGCTGTTTTTT. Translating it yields CASSLGVAGELFF.

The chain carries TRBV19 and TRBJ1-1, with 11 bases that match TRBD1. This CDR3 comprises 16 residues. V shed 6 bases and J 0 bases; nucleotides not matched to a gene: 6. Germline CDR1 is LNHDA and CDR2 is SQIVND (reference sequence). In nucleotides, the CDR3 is TGTGCCAGTAGCCGAAGGACAGGGGGCCTGAACACTGAAGCTTTCTTT. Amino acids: CASSRRTGGLNTEAFF.